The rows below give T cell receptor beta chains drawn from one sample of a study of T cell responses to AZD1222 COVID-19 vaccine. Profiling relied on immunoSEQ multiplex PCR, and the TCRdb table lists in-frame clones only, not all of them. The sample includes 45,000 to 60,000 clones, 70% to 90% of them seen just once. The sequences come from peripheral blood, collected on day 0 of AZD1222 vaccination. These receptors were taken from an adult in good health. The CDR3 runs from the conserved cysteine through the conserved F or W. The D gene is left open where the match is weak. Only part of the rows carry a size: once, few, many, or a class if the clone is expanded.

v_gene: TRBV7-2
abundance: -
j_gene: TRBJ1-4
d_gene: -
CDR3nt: TGTGCCAGCAGCTTGCAGGATAATGAAAAACTGTTTTTT
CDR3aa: CASSLQDNEKLFF

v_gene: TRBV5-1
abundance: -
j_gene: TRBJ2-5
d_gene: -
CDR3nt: TGCGCCAGCAGCTTAGGGGACTCGGGTGGGACCCAGTACTTC
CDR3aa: CASSLGDSGGTQYF

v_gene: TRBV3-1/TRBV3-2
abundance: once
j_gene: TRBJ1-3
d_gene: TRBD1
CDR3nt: TGTGCCAGCAGCCAGGGACAGGGGCTAAACACCATATATTTT
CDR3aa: CASSQGQGLNTIYF

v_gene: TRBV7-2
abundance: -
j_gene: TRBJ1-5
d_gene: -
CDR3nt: TGTGCCAGCAGCCCCAGGGGTTATAGCAATCAGCCCCAGCATTTT
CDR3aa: CASSPRGYSNQPQHF

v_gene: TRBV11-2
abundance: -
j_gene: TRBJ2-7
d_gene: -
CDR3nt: TGTGCCAGCAGCTTAGGCCCCAGGCAGGAAGGGTGGTACGAGCAGTACTTC
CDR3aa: CASSLGPRQEGWYEQYF

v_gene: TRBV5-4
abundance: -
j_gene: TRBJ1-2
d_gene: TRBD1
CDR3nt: TGTGCCAGCAGCGCCTGGGACAGCGGGGCCGGTGGCTATGGCTACACCTTC
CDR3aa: CASSAWDSGAGGYGYTF

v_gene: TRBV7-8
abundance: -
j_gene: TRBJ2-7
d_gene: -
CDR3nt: TGTGCCAGCAGCCAAAGGGACCTAGGGCAGTACTTC
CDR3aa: CASSQRDLGQYF

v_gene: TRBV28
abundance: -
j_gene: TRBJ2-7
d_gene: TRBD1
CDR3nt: TGTGCCAGCAGGGCGACAGGGGGCTTCGAGCAGTACTTC
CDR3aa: CASRATGGFEQYF

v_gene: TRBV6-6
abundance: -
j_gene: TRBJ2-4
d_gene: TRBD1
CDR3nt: TGTGCCAGCAGTACAGACAGGGTGAAAAACATTCAGTACTTC
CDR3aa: CASSTDRVKNIQYF

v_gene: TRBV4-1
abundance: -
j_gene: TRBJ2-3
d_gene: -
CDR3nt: TGCGCCAGCAGCCACAACCCAACTAGCACAGATACGCAGTATTTT
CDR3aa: CASSHNPTSTDTQYF

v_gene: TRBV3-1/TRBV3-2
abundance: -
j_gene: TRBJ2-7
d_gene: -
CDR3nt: TGTGCCAGCAGCCAAGCTCCGGGAGTAAACTACGAGCAGTACTTC
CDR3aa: CASSQAPGVNYEQYF

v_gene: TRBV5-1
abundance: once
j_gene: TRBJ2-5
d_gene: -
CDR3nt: TGCGCCAGCAGCTCAGGACTACAGGGGAGTATCCAAGAGACCCAGTACTTC
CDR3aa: CASSSGLQGSIQETQYF

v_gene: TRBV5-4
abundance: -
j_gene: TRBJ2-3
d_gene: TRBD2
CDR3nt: TGTGCCAGCAGCAAACTAGCGGGGGGGAGCACAGATACGCAGTATTTT
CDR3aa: CASSKLAGGSTDTQYF

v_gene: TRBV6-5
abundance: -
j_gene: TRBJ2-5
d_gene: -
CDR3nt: TGTGCCAGCAGAGCCGTAAGGCTTCAGCCCAAGACCCAGTACTTC
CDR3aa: CASRAVRLQPKTQYF

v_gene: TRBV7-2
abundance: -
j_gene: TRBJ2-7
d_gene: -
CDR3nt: TGTGCCAGCAGCTTCGGGACGGTGACCTACGAGCAGTACTTC
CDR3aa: CASSFGTVTYEQYF

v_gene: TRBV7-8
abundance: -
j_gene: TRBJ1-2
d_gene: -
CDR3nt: TGTGCCAGCAGCCTCGGGGGCTGGGGTGGCTACACCTTC
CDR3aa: CASSLGGWGGYTF

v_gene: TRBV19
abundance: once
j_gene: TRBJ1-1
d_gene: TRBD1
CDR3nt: TGTGCCAGTCTTGGACAGGGGGGTCCTGAAGCTTTCTTT
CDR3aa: CASLGQGGPEAFF

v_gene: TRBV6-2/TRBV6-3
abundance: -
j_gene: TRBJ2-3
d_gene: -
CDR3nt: TGTGCCAGCAGCCCTATGGGAGTCACAGATACGCAGTATTTT
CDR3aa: CASSPMGVTDTQYF

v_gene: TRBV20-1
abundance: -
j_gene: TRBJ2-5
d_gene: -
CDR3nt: TGCAGTGCTAGTCAGCAAGAAGAGACCCAGTACTTC
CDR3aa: CSASQQEETQYF

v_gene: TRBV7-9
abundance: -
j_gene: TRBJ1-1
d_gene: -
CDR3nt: TGTGCCAGCAGCTTATCCGCGAACACTGAAGCTTTCTTT
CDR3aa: CASSLSANTEAFF

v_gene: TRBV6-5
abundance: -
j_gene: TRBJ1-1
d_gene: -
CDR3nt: TGTGCCAGCAGTCCGGGCGGCCAGGGCCTGGGTTTT
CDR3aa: CASSPGGQGLGF

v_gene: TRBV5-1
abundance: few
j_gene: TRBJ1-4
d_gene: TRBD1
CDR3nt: TGCGCCAGCAGCTTTGGAAGTGGGACAGGGAGGTTTGGTGAAAAACTGTTTTTT
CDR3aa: CASSFGSGTGRFGEKLFF

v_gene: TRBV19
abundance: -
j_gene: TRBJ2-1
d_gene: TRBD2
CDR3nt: TGTGCCACTGCGAGCGGGGGCTACAATGAGCAGTTCTTC
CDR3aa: CATASGGYNEQFF

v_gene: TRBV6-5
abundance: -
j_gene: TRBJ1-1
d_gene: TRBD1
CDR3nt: TGTGCCAGCAGTTCCCCACAGGGGCTAAGGACTGAAGCTTTCTTT
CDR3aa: CASSSPQGLRTEAFF

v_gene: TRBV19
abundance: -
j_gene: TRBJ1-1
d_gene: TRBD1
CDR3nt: TGTGCCAGTAGTGACGGACAGGCCCGTACGAACACTGAAGCTTTCTTT
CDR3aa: CASSDGQARTNTEAFF

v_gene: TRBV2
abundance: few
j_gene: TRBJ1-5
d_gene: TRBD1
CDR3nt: TGTGCCAGCAGTGAAGGGGCAGGGGGCGGTCAGCCCCAGCATTTT
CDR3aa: CASSEGAGGGQPQHF

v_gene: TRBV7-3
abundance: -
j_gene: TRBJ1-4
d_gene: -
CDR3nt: TGTGCCAGCAGCTTATCAGGGGCGACTAATGAAAAACTGTTTTTT
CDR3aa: CASSLSGATNEKLFF

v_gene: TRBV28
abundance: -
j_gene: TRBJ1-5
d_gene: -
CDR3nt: TGTGCCAGCAGTCCCCTGACAGGCGGGAGGAGCAATCAGCCCCAGCATTTT
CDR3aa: CASSPLTGGRSNQPQHF

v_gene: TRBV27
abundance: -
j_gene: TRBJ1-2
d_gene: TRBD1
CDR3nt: TGTGCCAGCAGTGTCCTCGGGACAGGGGGTTATGGCTACACCTTC
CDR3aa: CASSVLGTGGYGYTF